This passage covers 24 T cell receptor beta chains from one sample sequenced in a study of blood T cell repertoires in COVID-19. This table comes from immunoSEQ multiplex PCR, and its TCRdb copy is limited to in-frame clones, with some not included. The sample consists of 170,000 or so clones, roughly 80% of them appearing once. The sequenced sample was PBMCs or T cells enriched from blood (not recorded which). These receptors were obtained from a woman aged 45-65 years who had recovered from COVID-19.

The chain carries TRBV23-1 and TRBJ1-3; no clear D. TRBV23-1 qualifies as an ORF whose function is uncertain. V was pared by 10 bases and J by 0 bases, with 25 bases between. CDR3 size: 18 residues. CDR3 sequence (DNA): TGCGCCACCAGGTCCGAGGAGCGGAACACGAGCTCTGGAAACACCATATATTTT. It translates to CATRSEERNTSSGNTIYF.

The rearrangement uses TRBV28 and TRBJ2-7, with TRBD1 identical over 8 bases. Germline V CDR1 and CDR2: MDHEN, SYDVKM. The CDR3 totals 14 residues. V was clipped by 5 bases and J by 1 base; unmatched bases: 4. The CDR3 reads CASSPGGRSYEQYF. The DNA for the CDR3 is TGTGCCAGCAGTCCAGGGGGCAGGTCCTACGAGCAGTACTTC.

The chain is built from TRBV19 and TRBJ2-2; 8 bases agree with TRBD1. J was trimmed by 7 bases and V by 6 bases; bases with no gene match: 4. CDR1 and CDR2 (germline): LNHDA, SQIVND (reference sequence). CDR3 length: 13 amino acids. The CDR3 sequence: CASSGQGHGELFF. CDR3 sequence (DNA): TGTGCCAGTAGCGGACAGGGACACGGGGAGCTGTTTTTT.

This rearrangement joins TRBV29-1 to TRBJ1-2, with unresolved D. The CDR3 is 14 amino acids. The V gene lost 1 base and the J gene lost 3 bases, with 12 bases spanning the gap. Germline CDR1 SQVTM, CDR2 ANQGSEA. The CDR3 loop reads CSVEVYREDYGYTF. In DNA form, the CDR3 reads TGCAGCGTTGAAGTGTACCGAGAGGACTATGGCTACACCTTC.

The V gene is TRBV5-1, the J gene TRBJ1-1, with D possibly being TRBD1 (6 bases). CDR1 is SGHRS, CDR2 YFSETQ, per germline. V was pared by 4 bases and J by 8 bases, with 15 bases between. The length of the CDR3 is 13 residues. This CDR3 reads CASSGSGVGEAFF. The CDR3 nucleotides are TGCGCCAGCAGCGGATCAGGGGTTGGGGAAGCTTTCTTT.

The chain joins TRBV2 to TRBJ2-7, with no clear D. With 6 bases removed from V and 0 bases from J, the gap between germline ends came to 9 bases. The CDR3 has 13 residues. Germline V gives CDR1 SNHLY, CDR2 FYNNEI. The CDR3 here is CASSARSSYEQYF. In nucleotides, the CDR3 is TGTGCCAGCAGCGCTAGGAGCTCCTACGAGCAGTACTTC.

This rearrangement joins TRBV7-9 to TRBJ2-1, with D tentatively TRBD1 (6 bases). From germline, CDR1 is SEHNR and CDR2 FQNEAQ (reference sequence). This CDR3 spans 18 amino acids. Trimming removed 1 base at V and 0 bases at J, with 16 bases between. In DNA, the CDR3 is TGTGCCAGCAGCTTAGTTGGGGCAGGGGAAGGCTCCTACAATGAGCAGTTCTTC. Residues: CASSLVGAGEGSYNEQFF.

The chain combines TRBV5-1 with TRBJ2-6; the D is unclear. Trimming took 3 bases from V and 2 from J, leaving 12 bases between them. The germline CDR1 and CDR2 sequences are SGHRS and YFSETQ. The CDR3 is 16 amino acids. Here the CDR3 DNA reads TGCGCCAGCAGCTACGATGCGGCAACTGGGGCCAACGTCCTGACTTTC. This gives the protein CASSYDAATGANVLTF.

The gene calls are TRBV5-1 and TRBJ2-1; 15 nucleotides agree with TRBD2. CDR1 and CDR2 (germline): SGHRS, YFSETQ. CDR3 length: 16 residues. V was clipped by 3 bases and J by 10 bases; unmatched bases: 8. The CDR3 protein is CASSSRTSGRAEEQFF. CDR3 nucleotide sequence: TGCGCCAGCAGCTCGAGGACTAGCGGGAGGGCTGAAGAGCAGTTCTTC.

The chain is built from TRBV27 and TRBJ2-1; the D gene is possibly TRBD1 (6 bases). Per the germline V gene, CDR1 is MNHEY and CDR2 is SMNVEV (reference sequence). This CDR3 spans 13 amino acids. Trimming pared 5 bases from V and 11 bases from J, leaving 16 bases between. CDR3 loop: CASSPPPGQKQFF. The CDR3 DNA reads as TGTGCCAGCAGTCCACCACCGGGACAAAAGCAGTTCTTC.

This clone was observed a single time. The rearrangement joins TRBV7-3 to TRBJ2-1; 14 bases are shared with TRBD2. The CDR3 is made up of 16 amino acids. CDR1 and CDR2 (germline): SGHTA, FQGTGA. V shed 5 bases, J shed 6 bases, and the junction held 6 bases outside the gene matches. CDR3 DNA sequence: TGTGCCAGCAGCCGGACTGGGACTAGCGGGAGCAATGAGCAGTTCTTC. This translates into CASSRTGTSGSNEQFF.

The J gene is TRBJ2-5, the V gene TRBV4-2; unclear D gene. Germline V CDR1 and CDR2: LGHNA, YNFKEQ. This CDR3 is 14 amino acids long. Trimming removed 0 bases at V and 7 bases at J, with 12 bases between. The CDR3 DNA reads as TGTGCCAGCAGCCAAGATCATACTGGTGGGACCCAGTACTTC. Protein: CASSQDHTGGTQYF.

This chain joins TRBV6-4 and TRBJ2-7; 8 nucleotides agree with TRBD1. Looked up from germline, CDR1 is MRHNA and CDR2 is SNTAGT. The CDR3 has 14 amino acids. The V segment lost 6 bases and the J segment 2 bases; nucleotides outside the gene matches: 6. The CDR3, as DNA: TGTGCCAGCAGGACAGGACAGGGTACCTACGAGCAGTACTTC. Its translation is CASRTGQGTYEQYF.

The chain joins TRBV7-3 to TRBJ2-1; tentative D call: TRBD1 (5 bases). V dropped 0 bases and J dropped 1 base, with 7 bases sitting between them. Per germline, CDR1 SGHTA and CDR2 FQGTGA. This CDR3 has 15 amino acids. The DNA for the CDR3 is TGTGCCAGCAGCTTAACGACAGATTCCTACAATGAGCAGTTCTTC. Residues: CASSLTTDSYNEQFF.

The rearrangement uses TRBV7-2 and TRBJ2-1; 8 nucleotides align to TRBD2. The CDR3 has 15 residues. The J segment lost 3 bases and the V segment lost 2 bases, leaving 3 bases of the junction unmatched. Germline CDR1 is SGHTA and CDR2 is FQGNSA. The CDR3 here is CASSLFAGGYNEQFF. The CDR3 bases are TGTGCCAGCAGCTTATTTGCGGGAGGCTACAATGAGCAGTTCTTC.

The gene calls are TRBV11-3 and TRBJ2-5; TRBD1 is a possible D gene (5 bases). V was trimmed by 3 bases and J by 4 bases, leaving 6 bases between them. The CDR3 contains 12 residues. The germline CDR1 and CDR2 sequences are SGHNT and YENEEA. CDR3 nucleotides: TGTGCCAGCAGCTTGCAGGGAGAGACCCAGTACTTC. Translation: CASSLQGETQYF.

CDR3 protein: CASSLMGGSLQDTQYF. The CDR3 region has the DNA TGTGCCAGCAGCTTAATGGGGGGTTCCCTTCAAGATACGCAGTATTTT. This sequence joins TRBV7-2 and TRBJ2-3, with TRBD2 as a possible D gene (6 bases). V was trimmed by 2 bases and J by 5 bases, leaving 17 bases between them. The CDR3 totals 16 residues. Germline V gene data show CDR1 as SGHTA and CDR2 as FQGNSA.

This clone occurred a few times. This chain joins TRBV3-1 (or the pseudogene TRBV3-2) and TRBJ1-1; D not resolved. This CDR3 comprises 15 residues. V shed 2 bases and J shed 1 base, with 11 bases lying between them. CDR1 and CDR2 (germline): LGHDT, YNNKEL (reference sequence). The CDR3 coding sequence is TGTGCCAGCAGCCAAAGGCAGGTGGGGAACACTGAAGCTTTCTTT. Translation gives CASSQRQVGNTEAFF.

Worth noting for this clone: The identical CDR3 is also encoded by other nucleotide sequences in the sample. V and J are TRBV5-1 and TRBJ2-3; 10 bases match TRBD2. This CDR3 has 14 residues. After removal of 3 bases from V and 6 bases from J, the junction contained 4 bases not matched to a gene. Germline V CDR1 and CDR2: SGHRS, YFSETQ. The CDR3 DNA sequence: TGCGCCAGCAGCTCCGGACTAGCGGTGGATACGCAGTATTTT. It yields the protein CASSSGLAVDTQYF.

The chain couples TRBV5-1 to TRBJ2-1; 7 positions agree with TRBD1. Trimming cost V 2 bases and J 10 bases; bases outside gene matches: 18. The CDR3 consists of 17 residues. Germline CDR1 is SGHRS and CDR2 is YFSETQ. The chain's CDR3 is CASSFERGPLGPLEQFF. For the CDR3, the DNA is TGCGCCAGCAGCTTTGAGAGGGGGCCCCTCGGACCTCTCGAGCAGTTCTTC.

V is TRBV3-1 (or the pseudogene TRBV3-2) and J is TRBJ2-7; TRBD1 might be the D (6 bases). Germline CDR1 reads LGHDT; CDR2 reads YNNKEL (reference sequence). The CDR3 extends over 15 amino acids. With 0 bases removed from V and 6 bases from J, the gap between germline ends came to 15 bases. The CDR3 nucleotides are TGTGCCAGCAGCCAAGAAGGGCAGGGGAACGGCGAGCAGTACTTC. This codes for CASSQEGQGNGEQYF.

J is TRBJ2-7 and V is TRBV27; no definite D call. The V gene lost 5 bases and the J gene lost 0 bases, with 14 bases spanning the gap. This CDR3 has 15 amino acids. Germline V gives CDR1 MNHEY, CDR2 SMNVEV (reference sequence). DNA for the CDR3: TGTGCCAGCAGTGAAAGTTCCAGTTACTCCTACGAGCAGTACTTC. It specifies CASSESSSYSYEQYF.

The genes are TRBV28 and TRBJ2-1; no clear D gene. Germline V lookup: CDR1 MDHEN, CDR2 SYDVKM. V gave up 3 bases and J gave up 4 bases, with 13 bases separating them. The CDR3 is 15 residues long. CDR3 amino acids: CASSFTGFRYNEQFF. The CDR3 DNA follows: TGTGCCAGCAGTTTTACCGGGTTTAGGTACAATGAGCAGTTCTTC.

This chain connects TRBV5-1 to TRBJ1-1, with 8 bases lining up with TRBD1. V shed 0 bases and J 6 bases; nucleotides not matched to a gene: 4. The CDR3 has 14 amino acids. Germline loops: CDR1 SGHRS, CDR2 YFSETQ. This CDR3 is CASSLDTGGPEAFF. The CDR3 region has the DNA TGCGCCAGCAGCTTGGATACAGGGGGACCTGAAGCTTTCTTT.